Below, one T cell receptor beta chain is given with its context. Its antigen is currently not known. Per-base qualities were not stored, and no clone one base away is much larger. This same CDR3 is encoded by further DNA sequences in the sample. The data originate from a study of shared clonotypes between healthy human individuals (dated by TCRdb to 2020 to 2021). About the study as a whole: A couple of women and three men aged 18 to 49 years were included in the cohort. Per donor, three plates each were used for CD4 naive and CD4 memory, two for CD8 naive, and one for CD8 memory. To estimate repertoire size and how much clonotypes are shared between individuals, the study performed deep sequencing of blood TCR repertoires from roughly five healthy adults. Per donor, leukapheresis produced somewhere between about 0.94 and 9 billion PBMCs. Different laboratories and diverse techniques were used to prepare libraries and sequence TCR repertoires, to increase sequencing depth and limit assay-specific biases.

Study-wide conclusions, independent of this receptor: Incomplete sequencing was indicated by rarefaction of sorted-subset datasets, despite the large sequencing depth. Sampling was limited to blood, and TCR repertoires in tissue likely differ from TCR repertoires in blood. Based on pairwise subsampling, the degree of clonotype sharing among donors was expected to be affected by sequencing depth. When four donors were compared, the shared fraction of clonotypes was roughly 5% for naive CD4, 3.5% for naive CD8, about 2.5% for memory CD4, and roughly 0.4% for memory CD8. Because the study included only a small number of donors, the genetic and exposure-history diversity represented was limited. Naive subsets generally had larger estimated clonotype richness than memory subsets. Higher generation probabilities were observed for clonotypes shared by all four sorted-subset donors than for non-shared clonotypes.

CD8 naive samples consisted of CD45RO-negative cells that were positively selected for CCR7, yielding a CD45RA+CCR7+ population without TemRA cells. Healthy HIV-negative adults with no recently reported acute infections or vaccinations were included as donors. All donors were Caucasian adults living in Nashville, Tennessee, USA. After blood collection by leukapheresis, PBMCs were isolated using Ficoll-Histopaque density gradient centrifugation and then cryopreserved in the vapor phase of liquid nitrogen. Purity and quantity of every magnetically sorted T cell population were checked by analytical flow cytometry. Genomic DNA was isolated from every sorted fraction and measured by UV absorbance on a Nanodrop 2000c. TCR CDR3 regions were amplified from genomic DNA by multiplex PCR using the deep immunoSEQ assay. Genomic DNA extracted from each cell subset was distributed evenly over all wells of several immunoSEQ 96-well plates, and each plate served as one replicate. For sorted subsets, around 0.2 ug of genomic DNA, equivalent to about 30,000 T cell genomes, went into each replicate PCR. Purified libraries were quantified with a Qubit 3.0 fluorometer, sized on a Bioanalyzer 2100, and re-quantified with the KAPA Library Quantification kit. Every immunoSEQ 96-well plate was sequenced on a separate single-read 150-cycle Illumina NextSeq 550 flow cell. The authors processed their data as follows. Because the immunoSEQ output held only junctional sequences and lacked quality scores, the filtering could not match the filtering applied to full-length reads. Sequences were annotated with PyIR, a Python wrapper for IgBLAST v1.9, and V/J genes and CDR3 were assigned using IMGT germline references. Reads were filtered out if the reads had weak V/J assignments (E-value above 1e-6), no CDR3, stop codons, out-of-frame junctions, or ambiguous translated residues. V3J clonotypes were defined as sequences sharing an identical inferred V gene, J gene, and CDR3 amino acid sequence. Percentage overlap between repertoires was computed as shared unique clonotypes divided by the size of the smaller repertoire. RTK rarefaction, the Chao1 estimator, and Recon v2.1 estimates of unobserved clonotypes were used to assess repertoire richness. Generation probabilities were computed with OLGA for all TCRbeta clonotypes obtained by the gDNA method from a few donors. TCRdb's version of the immuneACCESS table is confined to in-frame rearrangements and falls short of the full clone set. An unresolved V gene accounts for under half of the shortfall where checked; the remainder is of unknown origin. The V and J calls and the clone size are those of that table, but D and trimming were determined from the DNA. In all, the sample holds about 2 million clones, and about 95% of those were seen once. 0.9% to 1.4% of the sample is in the top ten clones.

The specimen was naive CD8+ T cells sorted from blood. Interpreted using the paper, the cell subset or site label stands for: CD45RA+CCR7+. This receptor was obtained from a man aged 18 to 29 in good health.

This receptor has the CDR3 CASSLQGMNTEAFF. The sequenced DNA is TGTGCCAGCAGTTTACAGGGCATGAACACTGAAGCTTTCTTT. The receptor chain draws on TRBV6-5 and TRBJ1-1; the D gene is perhaps TRBD1, on 6 matching bases. CDR1 and CDR2 (MNHEY, SVGAGI) derive from the germline V gene. Measured from the cysteine to the phenylalanine, the CDR3 is 14 residues long. Here the CDR3 DNA is all that survives: 42 bases in frame from base 1. V is reduced by 4 bases and J by 0 bases, leaving a spacing of 9 bases between them.